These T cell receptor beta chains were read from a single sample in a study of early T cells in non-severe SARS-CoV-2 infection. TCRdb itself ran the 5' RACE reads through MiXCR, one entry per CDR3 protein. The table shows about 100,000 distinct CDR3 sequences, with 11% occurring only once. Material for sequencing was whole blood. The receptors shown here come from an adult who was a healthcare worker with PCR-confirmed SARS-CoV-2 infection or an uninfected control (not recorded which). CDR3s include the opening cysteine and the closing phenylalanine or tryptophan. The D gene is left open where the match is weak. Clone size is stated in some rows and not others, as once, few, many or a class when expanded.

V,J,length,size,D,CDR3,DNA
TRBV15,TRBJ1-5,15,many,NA,CATSSLRRENQPQHF,TGTGCCACCAGCAGTCTCCGCAGGGAGAATCAGCCCCAGCATTTT
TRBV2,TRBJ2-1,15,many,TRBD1,CASSGGQGARTEQFF,TGTGCCAGCAGTGGTGGTCAGGGGGCGCGGACTGAGCAGTTCTTC
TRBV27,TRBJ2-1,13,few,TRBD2,CASSRTREAEQFF,TGTGCCAGCAGTCGGACTAGGGAGGCTGAGCAGTTCTTC
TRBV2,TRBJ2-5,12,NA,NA,CASTGPQETQYF,TGTGCCAGTACAGGGCCCCAAGAGACCCAGTACTTC
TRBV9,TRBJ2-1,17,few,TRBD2,CASSAGLAGVLGYEQFF,TGTGCCAGCAGCGCCGGACTAGCGGGAGTCCTCGGCTATGAGCAGTTCTTC
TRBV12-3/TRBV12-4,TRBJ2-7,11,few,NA,CASSSGNEQYF,TGTGCCAGCAGTTCGGGAAACGAGCAGTACTTC
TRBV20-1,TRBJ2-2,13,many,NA,CSASGSVHGELFF,TGCAGTGCTAGCGGGAGCGTCCACGGGGAGCTGTTTTTT
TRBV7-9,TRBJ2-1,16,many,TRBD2,CASSVDLAGIYNEQFF,TGTGCCAGCAGTGTTGATCTAGCGGGGATCTACAATGAGCAGTTCTTC
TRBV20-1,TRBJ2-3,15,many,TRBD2,CSARFGLVGADTQYF,TGCAGTGCTAGATTCGGACTAGTTGGCGCAGATACGCAGTATTTT
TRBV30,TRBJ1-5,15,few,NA,CAWSVPGLGGQPQHF,TGTGCCTGGAGTGTACCAGGGCTCGGTGGGCAGCCCCAGCATTTT
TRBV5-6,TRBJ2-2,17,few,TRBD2,CASSLLLAGKMTGELFF,TGTGCCAGCAGCCTATTACTAGCGGGAAAAATGACCGGGGAGCTGTTTTTT
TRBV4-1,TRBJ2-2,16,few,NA,CASSQEAWRNTEELFF,TGCGCCAGCAGCCAAGAGGCCTGGAGAAACACCGAGGAGCTGTTTTTT
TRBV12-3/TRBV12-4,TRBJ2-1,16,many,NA,CASSPQGREVANEQFF,TGTGCCAGCAGTCCACAGGGGCGGGAGGTTGCCAATGAGCAGTTCTTC
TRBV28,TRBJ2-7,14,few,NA,CASSLGYPRYEQYF,TGTGCCAGCAGTTTGGGCTACCCTAGGTACGAGCAGTACTTC
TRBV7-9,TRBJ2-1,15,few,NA,CASSDRHLGYNEQFF,TGTGCCAGCAGCGACAGGCACTTGGGGTACAATGAGCAGTTCTTC
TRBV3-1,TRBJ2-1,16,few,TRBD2,CASSPPGRGPYNEQFF,TGTGCCAGCAGCCCCCCGGGGAGGGGCCCCTACAATGAGCAGTTCTTC
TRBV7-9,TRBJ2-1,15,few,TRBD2,CATRKASGSMDEQFF,TGTGCCACCAGGAAGGCTAGCGGGAGCATGGATGAGCAGTTCTTC
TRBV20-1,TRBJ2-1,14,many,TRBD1,CSGQGPNSYNEQFF,TGCAGCGGACAGGGCCCGAACTCCTACAATGAGCAGTTCTTC
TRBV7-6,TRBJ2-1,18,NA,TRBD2,CASSLRASGRFKDNEQFF,TGTGCCAGCAGCTTAAGGGCTAGCGGGAGGTTTAAGGACAATGAGCAGTTCTTC
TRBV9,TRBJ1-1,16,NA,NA,CASSPHARRGNTEAFF,TGTGCCAGCAGCCCCCATGCACGTCGGGGGAACACTGAAGCTTTCTTT
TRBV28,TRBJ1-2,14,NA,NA,CASSFADTGYGYTF,TGTGCCAGCAGTTTTGCGGATACGGGATATGGCTACACCTTC
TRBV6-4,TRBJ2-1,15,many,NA,CASSPGGGAVDEQFF,TGTGCCAGCAGCCCCGGAGGGGGCGCGGTGGATGAGCAGTTCTTC
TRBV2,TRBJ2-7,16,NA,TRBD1,CASINPTGTGLGEQYF,TGTGCCAGCATAAACCCGACCGGGACAGGGTTGGGCGAGCAGTACTTC
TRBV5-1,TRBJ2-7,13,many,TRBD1,CASSSTGSYEQYF,TGCGCCAGCAGCTCGACAGGGAGCTACGAGCAGTACTTC
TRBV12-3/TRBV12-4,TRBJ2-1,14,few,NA,CASSLAHGVNEQFF,TGTGCCAGCAGTTTAGCGCACGGGGTGAATGAGCAGTTCTTC
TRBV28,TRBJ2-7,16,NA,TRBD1,CASSLLTGQGSDEQYF,TGTGCCAGCAGTTTACTTACGGGACAGGGTAGCGACGAGCAGTACTTC
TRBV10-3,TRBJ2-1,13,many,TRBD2,CATTSGPPSEQFF,TGTGCCACTACTAGCGGACCGCCTTCTGAGCAGTTCTTC
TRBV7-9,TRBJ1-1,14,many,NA,CASSLAYGNTEAFF,TGTGCCAGCAGCTTAGCGTACGGGAACACTGAAGCTTTCTTT
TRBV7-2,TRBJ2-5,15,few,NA,CASSSFFGGAETQYF,TGTGCCAGCAGCTCCTTTTTCGGGGGAGCGGAGACCCAGTACTTC
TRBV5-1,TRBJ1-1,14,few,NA,CASSLEGTPMLAFF,TGCGCCAGCAGCTTGGAAGGGACCCCTATGCTAGCTTTCTTT
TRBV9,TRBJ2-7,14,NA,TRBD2,CASSVGVAGVEQYF,TGTGCCAGCAGCGTAGGGGTAGCGGGAGTTGAGCAGTACTTC
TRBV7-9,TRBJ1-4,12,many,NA,CASSADGEKLFF,TGTGCCAGCAGCGCGGACGGGGAAAAACTGTTTTTT
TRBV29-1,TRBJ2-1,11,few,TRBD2,CSPTRGNEQFF,TGCAGCCCAACGCGGGGGAATGAGCAGTTCTTC
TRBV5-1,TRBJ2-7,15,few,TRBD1,CASSFRDRGPYEQYF,TGCGCCAGCAGCTTCCGGGACAGGGGACCCTACGAGCAGTACTTC
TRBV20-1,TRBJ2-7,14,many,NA,CSATPGTGNYEQYF,TGCAGTGCTACCCCCGGGACGGGAAACTACGAGCAGTACTTC
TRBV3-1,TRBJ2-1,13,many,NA,CASHGRFYNEQFF,TGTGCCAGCCACGGACGGTTCTACAATGAGCAGTTCTTC
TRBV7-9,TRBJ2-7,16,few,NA,CASSLDQGVRAYEQYF,TGTGCCAGCAGCTTAGACCAGGGTGTTCGAGCGTACGAGCAGTACTTC
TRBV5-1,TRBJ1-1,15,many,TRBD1,CASSANRGRNTEAFF,TGCGCCAGCAGCGCGAACAGGGGCCGGAACACTGAAGCTTTCTTT
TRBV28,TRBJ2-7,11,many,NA,CASSTFYEQYF,TGTGCCAGCAGTACTTTCTACGAGCAGTACTTC
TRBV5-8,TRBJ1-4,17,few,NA,CASSPGAGGATNEKLFF,TGTGCCAGCAGCCCCGGCGCAGGTGGAGCAACTAATGAAAAACTGTTTTTT